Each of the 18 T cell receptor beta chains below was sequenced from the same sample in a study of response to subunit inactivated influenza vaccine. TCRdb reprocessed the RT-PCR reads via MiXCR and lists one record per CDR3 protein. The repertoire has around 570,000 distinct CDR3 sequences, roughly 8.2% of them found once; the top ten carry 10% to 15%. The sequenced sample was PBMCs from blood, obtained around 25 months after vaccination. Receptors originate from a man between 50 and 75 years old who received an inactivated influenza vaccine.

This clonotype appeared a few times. The chain's CDR3 is CASSLHPHSDRAANIQYF. The CDR3 bases are TGCGCCAGCAGCCTGCATCCCCACTCCGACAGGGCAGCAAACATTCAGTACTTC. The V call is TRBV4-3, the J call TRBJ2-4; 7 nucleotides match TRBD1. The CDR3 is made up of 18 amino acids. Germline CDR1 is LGHNA and CDR2 is YSLEER. V was clipped by 4 bases and J by 6 bases; unmatched bases: 18.

CDR3 in DNA: TGCAGTGCTGGGCCCGGGGGTCTAGCGGGGGGTTCCCTTTCAGATACGCAGTATTTT. Its translation is CSAGPGGLAGGSLSDTQYF. V and J are TRBV20-1 and TRBJ2-3, with 11 bases fitting TRBD2. V gave up 5 bases and J gave up 4 bases; unmatched junction bases: 20. Germline-derived CDR1 and CDR2 are DFQATT and SNEGSKA (reference sequence). The CDR3 has 19 amino acids.

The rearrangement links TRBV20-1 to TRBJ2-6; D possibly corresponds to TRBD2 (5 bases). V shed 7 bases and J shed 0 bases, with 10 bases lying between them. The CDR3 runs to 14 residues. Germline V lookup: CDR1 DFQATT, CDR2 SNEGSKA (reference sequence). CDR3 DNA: TGCAGTGGGAGGTGGGCCTCTGGGGCCAACGTCCTGACTTTC. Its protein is CSGRWASGANVLTF.

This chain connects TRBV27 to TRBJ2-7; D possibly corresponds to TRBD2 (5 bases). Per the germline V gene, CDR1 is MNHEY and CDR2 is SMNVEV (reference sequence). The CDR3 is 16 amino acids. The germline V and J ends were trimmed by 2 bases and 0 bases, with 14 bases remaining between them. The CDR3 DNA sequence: TGTGCCAGCAGTTTAGTCCCGGGGTACAGCTCCTACGAGCAGTACTTC. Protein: CASSLVPGYSSYEQYF.

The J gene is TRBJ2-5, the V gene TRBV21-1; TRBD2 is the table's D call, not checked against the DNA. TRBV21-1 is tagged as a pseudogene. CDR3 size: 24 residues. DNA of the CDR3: TGTGCCAGCAGCAAAGGAGAGTGGTCGAAGGGCCGAAAAGCTAGCGGGGGGTCAGTAGAGACCCAGTACTTC. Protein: CASSKGEWSKGRKASGGSVETQYF.

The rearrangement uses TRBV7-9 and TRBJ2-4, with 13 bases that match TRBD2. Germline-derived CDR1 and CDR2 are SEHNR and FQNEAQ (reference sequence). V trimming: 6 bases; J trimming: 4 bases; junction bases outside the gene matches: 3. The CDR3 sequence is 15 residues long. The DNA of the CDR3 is TGTGCCAGCAGACCGGGACTAGCGGGGAAAAACATTCAGTACTTC. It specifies CASRPGLAGKNIQYF.

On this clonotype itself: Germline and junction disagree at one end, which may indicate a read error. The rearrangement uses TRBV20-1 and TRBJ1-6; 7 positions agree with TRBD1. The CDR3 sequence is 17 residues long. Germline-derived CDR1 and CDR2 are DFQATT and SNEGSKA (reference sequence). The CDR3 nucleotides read TGCTGTGCTAGAGTGGGGCAGGGGGGATCTCAAGGCTCACCCCTCCACTTT. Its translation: CCARVGQGGSQGSPLHF.

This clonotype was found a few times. CDR3 residues: CASSSSGENYNEQFF. The CDR3 DNA sequence: TGTGCCAGCAGTTCTAGCGGGGAGAACTACAATGAGCAGTTCTTC. This chain joins TRBV9 and TRBJ2-1, with TRBD2 matching 9 bases. V lost 5 bases and J lost 3; bases outside the gene matches: 6. In germline, CDR1 is SGDLS, CDR2 YYNGEE. CDR3 length: 15 amino acids.

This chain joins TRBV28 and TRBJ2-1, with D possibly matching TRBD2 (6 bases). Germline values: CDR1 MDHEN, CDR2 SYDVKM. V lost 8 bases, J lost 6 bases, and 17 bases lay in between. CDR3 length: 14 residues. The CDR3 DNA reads TGTGCCAGCCGATCCGGTCATAGCGGCAATGAGCAGTTCTTC. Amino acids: CASRSGHSGNEQFF.

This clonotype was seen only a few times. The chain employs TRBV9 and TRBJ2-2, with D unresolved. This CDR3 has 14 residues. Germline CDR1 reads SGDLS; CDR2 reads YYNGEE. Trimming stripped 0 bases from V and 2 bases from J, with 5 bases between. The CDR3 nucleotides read TGTGCCAGCAGCGTAGCCCGCAACACCGGGGAGCTGTTTTTT. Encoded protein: CASSVARNTGELFF.

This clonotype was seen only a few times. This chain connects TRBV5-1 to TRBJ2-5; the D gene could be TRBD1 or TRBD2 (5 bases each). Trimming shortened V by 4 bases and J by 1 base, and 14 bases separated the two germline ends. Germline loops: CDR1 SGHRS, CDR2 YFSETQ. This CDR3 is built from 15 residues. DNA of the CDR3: TGCGCCAGCAGCGACGGGGCCTACATCCAAGAGACCCAGTACTTC. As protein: CASSDGAYIQETQYF.

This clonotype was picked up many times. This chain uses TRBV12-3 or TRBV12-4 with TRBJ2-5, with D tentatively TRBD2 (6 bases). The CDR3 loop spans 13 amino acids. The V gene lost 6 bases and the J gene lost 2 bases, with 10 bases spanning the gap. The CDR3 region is CASSPSGQETQYF. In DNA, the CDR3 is TGTGCCAGCAGCCCCAGCGGGCAAGAGACCCAGTACTTC.

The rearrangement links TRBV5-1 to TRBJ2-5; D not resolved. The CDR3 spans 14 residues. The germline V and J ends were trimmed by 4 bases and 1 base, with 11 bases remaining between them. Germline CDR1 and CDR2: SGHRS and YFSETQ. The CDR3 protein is CASSPWSPQETQYF. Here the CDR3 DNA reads TGCGCCAGCAGCCCTTGGTCGCCCCAAGAGACCCAGTACTTC.

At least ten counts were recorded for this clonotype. The CDR3: CASNLAGVNNEQFF. The CDR3 nucleotides read TGTGCCAGCAACCTAGCGGGAGTCAACAATGAGCAGTTCTTC. The V and J genes are TRBV3-1 and TRBJ2-1, with 10 bases identical to TRBD2. Looked up from germline, CDR1 is LGHDT and CDR2 is YNNKEL (reference sequence). The J segment lost 5 bases and the V segment lost 7 bases, leaving 5 bases of the junction unmatched. The CDR3 covers 14 residues.

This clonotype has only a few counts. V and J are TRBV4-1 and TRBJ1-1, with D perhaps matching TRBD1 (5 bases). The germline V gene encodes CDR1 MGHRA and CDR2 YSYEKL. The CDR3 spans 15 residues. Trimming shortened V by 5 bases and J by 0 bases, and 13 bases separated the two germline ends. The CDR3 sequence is CASSSEGTLNTEAFF. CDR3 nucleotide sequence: TGCGCCAGCAGCTCCGAAGGGACCCTGAACACTGAAGCTTTCTTT.

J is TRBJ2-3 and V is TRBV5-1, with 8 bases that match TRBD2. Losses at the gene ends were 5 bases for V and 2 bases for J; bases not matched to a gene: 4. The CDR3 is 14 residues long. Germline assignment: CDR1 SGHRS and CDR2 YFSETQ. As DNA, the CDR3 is TGCGCCAGCAGACCGGGACTAGACACAGATACGCAGTATTTT. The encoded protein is CASRPGLDTDTQYF. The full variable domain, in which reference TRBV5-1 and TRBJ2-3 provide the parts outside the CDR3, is KAGVTQTPRYLIKTRGQQVTLSCSPISGHRSVSWYQQTPGQGLQFLFEYFSETQRNKGNFPGRFSGRQFSNSRSEMNVSTLELGDSALYLCASRPGLDTDTQYFGPGTRLTVL.

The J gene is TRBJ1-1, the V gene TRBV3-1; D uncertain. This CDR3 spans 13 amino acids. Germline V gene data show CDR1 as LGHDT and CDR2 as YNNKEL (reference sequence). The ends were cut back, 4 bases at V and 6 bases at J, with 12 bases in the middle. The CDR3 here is CASSPLEGSEAFF. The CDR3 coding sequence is TGTGCCAGCAGCCCCTTGGAGGGTTCTGAAGCTTTCTTT.

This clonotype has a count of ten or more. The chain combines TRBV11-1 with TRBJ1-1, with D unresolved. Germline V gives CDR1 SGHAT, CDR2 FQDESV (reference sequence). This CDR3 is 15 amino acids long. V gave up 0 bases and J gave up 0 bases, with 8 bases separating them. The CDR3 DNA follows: TGTGCCAGCAGCTTAGCGGGGAGATTGAACACTGAAGCTTTCTTT. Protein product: CASSLAGRLNTEAFF.